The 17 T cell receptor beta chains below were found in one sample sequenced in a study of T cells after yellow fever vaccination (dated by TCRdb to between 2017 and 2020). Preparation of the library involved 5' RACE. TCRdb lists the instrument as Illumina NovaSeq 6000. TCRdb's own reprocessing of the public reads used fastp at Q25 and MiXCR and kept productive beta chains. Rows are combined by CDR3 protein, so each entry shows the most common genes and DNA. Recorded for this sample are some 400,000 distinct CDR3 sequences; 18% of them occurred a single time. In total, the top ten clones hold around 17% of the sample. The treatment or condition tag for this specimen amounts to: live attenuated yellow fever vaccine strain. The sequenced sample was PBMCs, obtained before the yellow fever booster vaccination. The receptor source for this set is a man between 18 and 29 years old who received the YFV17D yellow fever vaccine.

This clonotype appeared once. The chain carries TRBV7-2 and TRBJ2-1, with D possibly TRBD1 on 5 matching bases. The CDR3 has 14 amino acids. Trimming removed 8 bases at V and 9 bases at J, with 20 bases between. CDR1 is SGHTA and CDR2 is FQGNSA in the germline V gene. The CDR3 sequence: CASRPDTAFGEQFF. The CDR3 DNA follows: TGTGCCAGCCGGCCGGACACCGCTTTTGGTGAGCAGTTCTTC.

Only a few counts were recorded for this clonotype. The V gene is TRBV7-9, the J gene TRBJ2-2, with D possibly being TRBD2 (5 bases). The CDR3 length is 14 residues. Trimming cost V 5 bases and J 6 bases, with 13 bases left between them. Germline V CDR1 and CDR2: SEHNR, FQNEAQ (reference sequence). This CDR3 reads CASSPYRGAGELFF. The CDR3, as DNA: TGTGCCAGCAGCCCCTACCGGGGAGCCGGGGAGCTGTTTTTT.

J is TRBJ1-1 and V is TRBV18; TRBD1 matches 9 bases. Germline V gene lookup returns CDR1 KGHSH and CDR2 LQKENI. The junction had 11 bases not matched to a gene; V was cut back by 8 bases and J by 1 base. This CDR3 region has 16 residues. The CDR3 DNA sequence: TGTGCCAGCCGCCGGGACAGGGCGAAACAGAACACTGAAGCTTTCTTT. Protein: CASRRDRAKQNTEAFF.

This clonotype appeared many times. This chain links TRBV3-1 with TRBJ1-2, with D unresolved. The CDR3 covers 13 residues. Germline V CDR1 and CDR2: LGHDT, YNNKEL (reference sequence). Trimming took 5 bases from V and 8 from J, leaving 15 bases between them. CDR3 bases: TGTGCCAGCAGCTACACGGCGTTTGAGGGCTACACCTTC. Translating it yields CASSYTAFEGYTF.

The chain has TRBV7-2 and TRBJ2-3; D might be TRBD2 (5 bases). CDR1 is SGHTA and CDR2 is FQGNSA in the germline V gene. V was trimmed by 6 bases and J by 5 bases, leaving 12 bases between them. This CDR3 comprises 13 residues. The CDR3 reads CASRRDVGDTQYF. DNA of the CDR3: TGTGCCAGCAGACGGGATGTCGGAGATACGCAGTATTTT.

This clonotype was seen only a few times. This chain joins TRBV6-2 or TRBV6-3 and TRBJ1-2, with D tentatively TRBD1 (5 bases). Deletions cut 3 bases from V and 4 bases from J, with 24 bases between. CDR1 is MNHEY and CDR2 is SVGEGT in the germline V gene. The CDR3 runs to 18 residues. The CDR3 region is CASSYTQTATEYVYGYTF. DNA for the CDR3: TGTGCCAGCAGTTATACCCAGACAGCGACTGAATACGTCTATGGCTACACCTTC.

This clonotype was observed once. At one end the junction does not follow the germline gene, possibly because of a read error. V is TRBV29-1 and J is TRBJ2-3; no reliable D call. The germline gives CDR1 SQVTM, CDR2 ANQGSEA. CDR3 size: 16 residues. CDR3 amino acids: CSVEGLAARSTVTQYF. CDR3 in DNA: TGCAGCGTTGAAGGCTTGGCGGCCAGAAGCACAGTTACGCAGTATTTT.

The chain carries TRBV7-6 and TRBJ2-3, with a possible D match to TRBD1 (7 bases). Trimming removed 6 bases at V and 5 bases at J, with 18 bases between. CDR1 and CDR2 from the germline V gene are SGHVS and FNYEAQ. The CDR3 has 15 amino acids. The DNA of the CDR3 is TGTGCCAGCAGACATAGACAGGGAGGAGAAGATACGCAGTATTTT. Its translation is CASRHRQGGEDTQYF.

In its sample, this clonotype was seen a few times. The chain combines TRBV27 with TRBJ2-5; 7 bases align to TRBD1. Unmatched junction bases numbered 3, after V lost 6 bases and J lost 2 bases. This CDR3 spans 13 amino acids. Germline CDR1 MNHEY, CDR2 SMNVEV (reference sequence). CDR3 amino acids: CASRQGNQETQYF. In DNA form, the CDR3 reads TGTGCCAGCAGACAGGGGAATCAAGAGACCCAGTACTTC.

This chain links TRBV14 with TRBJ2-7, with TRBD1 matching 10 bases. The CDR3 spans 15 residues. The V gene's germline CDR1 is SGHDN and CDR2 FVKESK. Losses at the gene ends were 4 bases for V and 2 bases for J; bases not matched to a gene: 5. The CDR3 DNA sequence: TGTGCCAGCAGCCCCTTCGGGACAGGGGCCTACGAGCAGTACTTC. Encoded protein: CASSPFGTGAYEQYF.

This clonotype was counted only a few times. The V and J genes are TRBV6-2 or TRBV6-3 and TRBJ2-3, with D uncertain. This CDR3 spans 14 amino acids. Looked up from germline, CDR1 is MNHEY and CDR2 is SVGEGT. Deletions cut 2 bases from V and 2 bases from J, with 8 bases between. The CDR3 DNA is TGTGCCAGCAGTTACGGGGAAAACACAGATACGCAGTATTTT. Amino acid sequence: CASSYGENTDTQYF.

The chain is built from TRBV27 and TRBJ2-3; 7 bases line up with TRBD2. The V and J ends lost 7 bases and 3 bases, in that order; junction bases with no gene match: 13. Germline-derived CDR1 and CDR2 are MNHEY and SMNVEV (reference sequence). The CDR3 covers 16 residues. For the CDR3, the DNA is TGTGCCAGCACTCAGTGGGGGAGGGGTATGACAGATACGCAGTATTTT. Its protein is CASTQWGRGMTDTQYF.

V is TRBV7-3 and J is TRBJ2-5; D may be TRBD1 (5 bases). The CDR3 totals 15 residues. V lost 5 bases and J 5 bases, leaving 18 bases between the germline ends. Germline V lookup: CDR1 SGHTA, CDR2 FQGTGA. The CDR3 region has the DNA TGTGCCAGCAGCCGAATACCAGGGAATCTTGAGACCCAGTACTTC. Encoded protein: CASSRIPGNLETQYF. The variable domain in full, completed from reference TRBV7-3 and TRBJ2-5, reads GAGVSQTPSNKVTEKGKYVELRCDPISGHTALYWYRQSLGQGPEFLIYFQGTGAADDSGLPNDRFFAVRPEGSVSTLKIQRTERGDSAVYLCASSRIPGNLETQYFGPGTRLLVL.

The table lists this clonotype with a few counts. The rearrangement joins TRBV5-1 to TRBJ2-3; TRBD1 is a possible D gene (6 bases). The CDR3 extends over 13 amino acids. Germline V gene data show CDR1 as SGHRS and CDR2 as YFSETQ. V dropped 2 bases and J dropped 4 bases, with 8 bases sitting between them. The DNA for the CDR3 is TGCGCCAGCAGCTTTCAGGGGTCAGATACGCAGTATTTT. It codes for CASSFQGSDTQYF.

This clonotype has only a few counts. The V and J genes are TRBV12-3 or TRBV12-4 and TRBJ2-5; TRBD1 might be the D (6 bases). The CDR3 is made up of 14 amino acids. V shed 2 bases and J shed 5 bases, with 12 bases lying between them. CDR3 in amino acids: CASSLQGQWETQYF. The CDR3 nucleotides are TGTGCCAGCAGTTTACAAGGACAGTGGGAGACCCAGTACTTC.

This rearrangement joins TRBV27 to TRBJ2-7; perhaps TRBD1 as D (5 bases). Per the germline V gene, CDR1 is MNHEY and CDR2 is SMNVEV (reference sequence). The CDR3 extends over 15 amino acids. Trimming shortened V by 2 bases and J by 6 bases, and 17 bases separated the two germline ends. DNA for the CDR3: TGTGCCAGCAGTTTAAACCCCGCAGGGTCGGCCGAGCAGTACTTC. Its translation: CASSLNPAGSAEQYF.

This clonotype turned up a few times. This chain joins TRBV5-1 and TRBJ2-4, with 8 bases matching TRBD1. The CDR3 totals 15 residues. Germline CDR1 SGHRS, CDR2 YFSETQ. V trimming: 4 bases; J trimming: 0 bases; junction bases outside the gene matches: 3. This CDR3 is CASSPRGRAKNIQYF. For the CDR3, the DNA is TGCGCCAGCAGCCCCAGGGGGCGAGCCAAAAACATTCAGTACTTC.